This is a list of T cell receptor beta chains from one sample in a study of T cell repertoires in cytomegalovirus infection. TCRdb reprocessed the reads with MiXCR, giving one entry per CDR3 protein. The table lists about a million distinct CDR3 sequences, less than 35% of them singletons, with more than 12% in the top ten. No antigen has been identified for these receptors. The sample was cultured CD8+ T cells from PBMCs, taken from culture after CMV antigen stimulation. The receptors derive from a human donor in good health (CMV status not recorded). Some clones in this sample may be carry-over from other donors' samples. The CDR3 runs from the conserved cysteine through the conserved F or W. The D gene is left open where the match is weak. The listing skips clone size in some rows; elsewhere it reads once, few, many or a size class.

>TRBV9|TRBJ2-3|.|.
TGTGCCAGCACCTCTAGTGCCAAGGAGACAGATACGCAGTATTTT
CASTSSAKETDTQYF
>TRBV6-5|TRBJ1-2|.|.
TGTGCCAGCAGTAACGGACCTCGGTATGGCTACACCTTC
CASSNGPRYGYTF
>TRBV4-1|TRBJ2-7|few|.
TGCGCCAGCAGCCGTCAATTCGGGGCAGGCAGTAGCTCCTACGAGCAGTACTTC
CASSRQFGAGSSSYEQYF
>TRBV29-1|TRBJ2-6|few|.
TGCAGCGTTGGACCCTCTGGGGCCAACGTCCTGACTTTC
CSVGPSGANVLTF
>TRBV12-3/TRBV12-4|TRBJ1-5|.|.
TGTGCCAGCAGCCCAAGCCAGAATCAGCCCCAGCATTTT
CASSPSQNQPQHF
>TRBV19|TRBJ1-1|few|.
TGTGCCAGCCTCCTGGGTCCGATGAACACTGAAGCTTTCTTT
CASLLGPMNTEAFF
>TRBV19|TRBJ2-2|few|.
TGTGCCACCGTACGGGGGAGCACCGGGGAGCTGTTTTTT
CATVRGSTGELFF
>TRBV27|TRBJ2-3|once|.
TGTGCCAGCAGTATTTTAAGGGGGGGAAACACAGATACGCAGTATTTT
CASSILRGGNTDTQYF
>TRBV27|TRBJ1-1|.|.
TGTGCCAGCAGTGTAATCAGGGGCCCTGAAGCTTTCTTT
CASSVIRGPEAFF
>TRBV12-3/TRBV12-4|TRBJ1-3|.|.
TGTGCCAGCAGCTGGACAAGCTCTGGAAACACCATATATTTT
CASSWTSSGNTIYF
>TRBV27|TRBJ1-5|.|.
TGTGCCAGCCTACAGCCCCAGCATTTT
CASLQPQHF
>TRBV7-2|TRBJ2-3|few|TRBD2
TGTGCCAGCAGCTACATCGGGGGGGCTCTAGCAACAGATACGCAGTATTTT
CASSYIGGALATDTQYF
>TRBV7-8|TRBJ2-4|many|.
TGTGCCAGCAGTGTTAGGTGGGACGCCAAAAACATTCAGTACTTC
CASSVRWDAKNIQYF
>TRBV6-8|TRBJ2-7|.|.
TGTGCCAGCAGCAAAGGGACGGAATACTCCTACGAGCAGTACTTC
CASSKGTEYSYEQYF